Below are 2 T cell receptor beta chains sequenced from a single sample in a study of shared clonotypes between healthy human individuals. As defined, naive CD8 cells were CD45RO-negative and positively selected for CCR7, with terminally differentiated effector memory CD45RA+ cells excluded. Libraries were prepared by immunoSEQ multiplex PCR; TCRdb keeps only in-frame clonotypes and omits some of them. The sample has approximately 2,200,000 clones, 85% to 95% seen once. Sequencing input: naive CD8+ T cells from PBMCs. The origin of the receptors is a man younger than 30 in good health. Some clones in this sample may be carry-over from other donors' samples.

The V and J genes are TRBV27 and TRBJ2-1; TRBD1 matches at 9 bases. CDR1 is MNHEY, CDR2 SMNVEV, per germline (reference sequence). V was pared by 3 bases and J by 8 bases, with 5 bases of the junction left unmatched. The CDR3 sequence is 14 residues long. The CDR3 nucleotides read TGTGCCAGCAGTTTGGGACAGGGTATCGATGAGCAGTTCTTC. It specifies CASSLGQGIDEQFF.

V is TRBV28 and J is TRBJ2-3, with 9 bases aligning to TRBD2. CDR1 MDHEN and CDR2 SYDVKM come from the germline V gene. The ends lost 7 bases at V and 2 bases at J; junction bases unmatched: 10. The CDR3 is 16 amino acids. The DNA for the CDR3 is TGTGCCAGCACAGTGGGTAGCGGGGGTACCACAGATACGCAGTATTTT. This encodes CASTVGSGGTTDTQYF.